The 2 T cell receptor beta chains below come from one sample, sequenced in a study of T cell responses to AZD1222 COVID-19 vaccine. Assay: immunoSEQ multiplex PCR; the TCRdb copy retains only in-frame clones and omits some. The sample holds fewer than 200,000 clones, just over 85% seen once. The sequencing here drew on peripheral blood, taken on day 0 of AZD1222 vaccination. All receptors derive from an adult in good health.

Here the CDR3 DNA reads TGTGCCAGCACCCCCCCTACGGGAAGGGGCACTGAAGCTTTCTTT. Protein sequence: CASTPPTGRGTEAFF. The gene calls are TRBV6-5 and TRBJ1-1; maybe TRBD1 (5 bases). Trimming took 7 bases from V and 4 from J, leaving 19 bases between them. The V gene's germline CDR1 is MNHEY and CDR2 SVGAGI. There are 15 residues in the CDR3.

This clone was seen only once. The chain carries TRBV5-1 and TRBJ1-2; 11 bases align to TRBD1. Germline CDR1 SGHRS, CDR2 YFSETQ. With 4 bases clipped from V and 7 bases from J, the junction kept 6 bases outside the gene matches. The CDR3 loop spans 14 amino acids. CDR3 DNA sequence: TGCGCCAGCAGCACCGGACAGGGGGCGCCTGGCTACACCTTC. Protein product: CASSTGQGAPGYTF. Based on the CDR3 plus reference TRBV5-1 and TRBJ1-2, the full variable domain is KAGVTQTPRYLIKTRGQQVTLSCSPISGHRSVSWYQQTPGQGLQFLFEYFSETQRNKGNFPGRFSGRQFSNSRSEMNVSTLELGDSALYLCASSTGQGAPGYTFGSGTRLTVV.